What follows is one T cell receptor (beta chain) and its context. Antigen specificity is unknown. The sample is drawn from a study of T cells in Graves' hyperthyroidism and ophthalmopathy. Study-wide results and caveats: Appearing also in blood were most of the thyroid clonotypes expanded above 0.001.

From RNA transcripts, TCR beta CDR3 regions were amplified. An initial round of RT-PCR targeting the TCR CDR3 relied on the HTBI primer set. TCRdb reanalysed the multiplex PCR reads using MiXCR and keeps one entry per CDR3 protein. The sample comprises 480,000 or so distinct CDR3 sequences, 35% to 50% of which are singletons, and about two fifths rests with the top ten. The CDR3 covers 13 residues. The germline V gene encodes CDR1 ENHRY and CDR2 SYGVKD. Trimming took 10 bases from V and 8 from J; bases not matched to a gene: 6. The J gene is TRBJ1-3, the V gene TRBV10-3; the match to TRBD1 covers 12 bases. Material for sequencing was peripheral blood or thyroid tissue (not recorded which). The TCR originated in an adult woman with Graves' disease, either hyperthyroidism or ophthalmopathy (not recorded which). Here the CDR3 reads CATGTGGADTIYF. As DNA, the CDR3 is TGTGCCACCGGGACAGGGGGCGCGGACACCATATATTTT.